Presented here are 7 T cell receptor beta chains from one specimen sequenced in a study of cytomegalovirus exposure and HLA in healthy donors. Primers included in the PCR were 60 Vbeta and 13 Jbeta primers. Using immunoSEQ multiplex PCR, the repertoire was profiled, and TCRdb retains in-frame clones only, with some absent. Found here are 100,000 to 120,000 clones, over 60% of them singletons; the top ten hold approximately 8.2%. The source material was PBMCs. The source of these receptors is a man aged 35 to 55 in good health and CMV-seropositive.

The chain couples TRBV4-1 to TRBJ2-7, with 9 bases that match TRBD1. Germline CDR1 and CDR2: MGHRA and YSYEKL. The V gene end was trimmed by 4 bases and the J gene end by 7 bases; junction bases not matched to a gene: 14. CDR3 length: 16 amino acids. DNA for the CDR3: TGCGCCAGCAGCCGGCCACCGGGACAGGGAATGGGGGAGCAGTACTTC. This sequence encodes CASSRPPGQGMGEQYF.

This chain uses TRBV18 with TRBJ2-7, with 10 positions matching TRBD2. The CDR3 runs to 16 residues. Germline CDR1 and CDR2: KGHSH and LQKENI. Germline trimming cut 3 bases from V and 3 bases from J; bases unmatched to any gene: 8. The CDR3 reads CASSPTAGGPSYEQYF. In nucleotides, the CDR3 is TGTGCCAGCTCACCTACAGCGGGAGGGCCTAGCTACGAGCAGTACTTC.

The chain uses TRBV6-1 and TRBJ2-7, with 11 bases identical to TRBD1. The V gene end was trimmed by 6 bases and the J gene end by 3 bases; junction bases not matched to a gene: 7. Germline V CDR1 and CDR2: MNHNS, SASEGT. The CDR3 has 15 amino acids. CDR3 sequence reads: CASSKAGTGGYEQYF. CDR3 nucleotides: TGTGCCAGCAGCAAAGCCGGGACAGGGGGCTACGAGCAGTACTTC.

The chain is built from TRBV7-3 and TRBJ2-7; 9 bases are shared with TRBD1. Germline CDR1 is SGHTA and CDR2 is FQGTGA. The CDR3 consists of 14 residues. The ends lost 5 bases at V and 5 bases at J; junction bases unmatched: 7. The CDR3 DNA reads as TGTGCCAGCAGCCAGGGACAGGGACGGAACGAGCAGTACTTC. This gives the protein CASSQGQGRNEQYF.

V and J are TRBV29-1 and TRBJ2-1; 10 bases fit TRBD2. Trimming cost V 7 bases and J 5 bases; bases outside gene matches: 8. Germline lookup yields CDR1 SQVTM and CDR2 ANQGSEA. This CDR3 has 14 residues. The DNA for the CDR3 is TGCAGCGCCCCACTAGCGGGGATAAACAATGAGCAGTTCTTC. Its protein product is CSAPLAGINNEQFF.

With respect to this clone: At one end the junction does not follow the germline gene, possibly because of a read error. The chain uses TRBV4-1 and TRBJ2-6; 9 bases agree with TRBD1. In germline, CDR1 is MGHRA, CDR2 YSYEKL. The CDR3 length is 19 residues. The CDR3 DNA follows: TGCGCCAGCAGCCTACCTTCGGGACAGGGCCGCTCTGGGGCCAACGGCCTGACTTTC. Translation: CASSLPSGQGRSGANGLTF.

The V call is TRBV6-4, the J call TRBJ2-3, with 10 bases that match TRBD2. The ends lost 3 bases at V and 4 bases at J; junction bases unmatched: 4. CDR1 and CDR2 (germline): MRHNA, SNTAGT. This CDR3 contains 15 residues. The CDR3: CASSEQAGGADTQYF. The DNA of the CDR3 is TGTGCCAGCAGTGAACAAGCGGGGGGGGCAGATACGCAGTATTTT.